This TCR beta chain was sequenced during a study of radiotherapy plus CTLA-4 blockade in lung cancer. Study overall: Of the patients, about 18% showed objective responses and about 30% attained disease control.

Only in-frame clones appear in the TCRdb table, and some are missing; sequencing was by immunoSEQ multiplex PCR. The top ten clones hold approximately 12% of a sample with around 45,000 clones, less than 85% of them seen once. The CDR3 consists of 16 residues. Germline CDR1 reads KGHSH; CDR2 reads LQKENI. The V end was cut by 3 bases, the J end by 10 bases, with 21 bases between. This TCR came from a human donor with non-small cell lung cancer who had stable disease on radiotherapy plus ipilimumab. The material sequenced was peripheral blood, taken from a patient treated with radiotherapy plus ipilimumab. The rearrangement links TRBV18 to TRBJ1-4; D is undetermined. CDR3 DNA sequence: TGTGCCAGCTCACCCGACCCCAGCGGAATGATTGGAAAACTGTTTTTT. Amino acid sequence: CASSPDPSGMIGKLFF.